This T cell receptor beta chain was identified during a study of T-cell reconstitution after alpha-beta-depleted transplantation in children. Overall study findings and caveats: Some patients showed high day-60 TCRbeta diversity, which derived from surviving recipient T cells and thymic progenitors. The study reportedly traced alpha-beta T cells about two months after transplant to several hundred expanded graft clones. Most T-cell counts and diversity one year after the transplant came from T cells that were newly produced.

Unique molecular identifiers were incorporated when the TCRbeta library was constructed. Using its own MiXCR run on the PCR reads, TCRdb lists one record per CDR3 protein. The table shows hundreds of thousands of distinct CDR3 sequences, with about 11% occurring only once. This clonotype has ten or more counts. Its target is unknown. Trimming removed 1 base from V and 0 bases from J, with 7 bases in between. CDR3 length equals 14 residues. Germline lookup yields CDR1 SGHDT and CDR2 YYEEEE. Sequencing used PBMCs, obtained before TCRalphabeta/CD19-depleted stem cell transplant. The source is a child younger than two with acute myeloid leukemia, due to receive a stem cell transplant. This sequence joins TRBV5-6 and TRBJ1-1; D unresolved. Written as DNA, the CDR3 is TGTGCCAGCAGCTTGCCGCGATTGAACACTGAAGCTTTCTTT. Its translation: CASSLPRLNTEAFF.